The 32 T cell receptor beta chains reported below all come from one sample, sequenced in a study of identical twins. In TCRdb, the 5' RACE reads were re-called with MiXCR into one record per CDR3 protein. The sample holds about 520,000 distinct CDR3 sequences, about 20% seen once. These sequences were also reported in another study, on T cells expressing NK-cell markers.

Input material: CD4+ T cells sorted from blood. The receptors come from a woman aged 18-29 years in good health.

This clonotype has only a few counts. CDR3 in DNA: TGTGCCAGCGGCCGACCGGGATCAACGGACATTCAGTACTTC. This gives the protein CASGRPGSTDIQYF. The chain carries TRBV27 and TRBJ2-4; D perhaps matches TRBD2 (5 bases). The germline V and J ends were trimmed by 8 bases and 8 bases, with 19 bases remaining between them. Germline loops: CDR1 MNHEY, CDR2 SMNVEV (reference sequence). The CDR3 contains 14 residues.

This clonotype has only a few counts. The V and J genes are TRBV20-1 and TRBJ2-6; 8 bases line up with TRBD1. Germline V CDR1 and CDR2: DFQATT, SNEGSKA (reference sequence). There are 15 residues in the CDR3. V dropped 3 bases and J dropped 4; count of bases not matched to a gene: 5. The CDR3 sequence is CSASPQGAGANVLTF. Here the CDR3 DNA reads TGCAGTGCTAGTCCTCAGGGGGCAGGGGCCAACGTCCTGACTTTC.

The rearrangement joins TRBV20-1 to TRBJ2-2, with 7 bases identical to TRBD2. This CDR3 is 15 amino acids long. Trimming cost V 4 bases and J 6 bases; bases outside gene matches: 11. Per germline, CDR1 DFQATT and CDR2 SNEGSKA (reference sequence). The CDR3 DNA reads TGCAGTGCTAAATTAAGGCGGGAGACCTCCGGGGAGCTGTTTTTT. It translates to CSAKLRRETSGELFF.

A few counts support this clonotype. The chain links TRBV11-2 to TRBJ2-7, with 8 bases that match TRBD2. V was pared by 2 bases and J by 0 bases, with 15 bases of the junction left unmatched. Germline assignment: CDR1 SGHAT and CDR2 FQNNGV. The CDR3 consists of 19 residues. The CDR3 sequence: CASSLRFALAGGSSYEQYF. The CDR3 coding sequence is TGTGCCAGCAGCTTACGTTTTGCGTTGGCGGGAGGTAGCTCCTACGAGCAGTACTTC.

The V call is TRBV7-9, the J call TRBJ2-1; D call uncertain. The ends were cut back, 2 bases at V and 9 bases at J, with 11 bases in the middle. There are 13 residues in the CDR3. Germline CDR1 and CDR2: SEHNR and FQNEAQ (reference sequence). CDR3 coding DNA: TGTGCCAGCAGCTTAAATGTCGGGTCTGAGCAGTTCTTC. It specifies CASSLNVGSEQFF.

The genes are TRBV3-1 and TRBJ2-1; 7 bases agree with TRBD2. CDR3 length: 16 residues. After removal of 5 bases from V and 0 bases from J, the junction contained 7 bases not matched to a gene. Germline CDR1 reads LGHDT; CDR2 reads YNNKEL (reference sequence). This CDR3 reads CASSLRVAGSYNEQFF. DNA of the CDR3: TGTGCCAGCAGCTTGCGAGTAGCGGGCTCCTACAATGAGCAGTTCTTC.

This chain links TRBV27 with TRBJ2-7; D is undetermined. Trimming removed 3 bases from V and 0 bases from J, with 9 bases in between. The CDR3 covers 14 residues. Germline V gene sequence: CDR1 MNHEY, CDR2 SMNVEV (reference sequence). The DNA for the CDR3 is TGTGCCAGCAGTTTTGACATTTACTCCTACGAGCAGTACTTC. Translation: CASSFDIYSYEQYF.

This clonotype was observed a handful of times. The V gene is TRBV27, the J gene TRBJ1-5; D remains unclear. The germline CDR1 and CDR2 sequences are MNHEY and SMNVEV (reference sequence). V was trimmed by 2 bases and J by 2 bases, leaving 19 bases between them. The CDR3 totals 18 residues. Written as DNA, the CDR3 is TGTGCCAGCAGTTTAGAACGCATGTGTGTGATTCGCAATCAGCCCCAGCATTTT. Translated, it gives CASSLERMCVIRNQPQHF.

This clonotype appeared many times. The genes are TRBV19 and TRBJ1-1; D ambiguous. Per the germline V gene, CDR1 is LNHDA and CDR2 is SQIVND (reference sequence). The CDR3 totals 14 residues. The V end lost 7 bases, the J end lost 1 base, and 13 bases lay between the germline ends. In nucleotides, the CDR3 is TGTGCCAGTACCAAACCTCGAGAGAACACTGAAGCTTTCTTT. Protein product: CASTKPRENTEAFF.

V is TRBV20-1 and J is TRBJ1-6, with 7 bases aligning to TRBD1. This CDR3 comprises 14 residues. The trim removed 3 bases at V and 5 bases at J, leaving 4 bases unmatched. Germline V CDR1 and CDR2: DFQATT, SNEGSKA (reference sequence). The CDR3 spells CSASRDSDNSPLHF. In nucleotides, the CDR3 is TGCAGTGCTAGTCGGGACAGTGATAATTCACCCCTCCACTTT.

The rearrangement links TRBV9 to TRBJ1-3, with D perhaps TRBD1 (5 bases). This CDR3 contains 16 residues. V was cut by 0 bases and J by 0 bases, with 10 bases left in between. CDR1 and CDR2 from the germline V gene are SGDLS and YYNGEE. CDR3 bases: TGTGCCAGCAGCGTAGGCCGGGGGGGCTCTGGAAACACCATATATTTT. Protein: CASSVGRGGSGNTIYF.

This clonotype was counted a few times. J is TRBJ1-2 and V is TRBV20-1; 9 bases are a match to TRBD1. Germline loops: CDR1 DFQATT, CDR2 SNEGSKA (reference sequence). CDR3 length: 13 amino acids. J lost 5 bases, V lost 6 bases, and 7 bases had no gene match. CDR3 in amino acids: CSARSGTGYGYTF. Written as DNA, the CDR3 is TGCAGTGCAAGGTCCGGGACAGGGTATGGCTACACCTTC.

This clonotype has only a few counts. The chain has TRBV7-9 and TRBJ2-1; TRBD2 matches at 9 bases. The CDR3 has 17 amino acids. The germline gives CDR1 SEHNR, CDR2 FQNEAQ (reference sequence). Trimming removed 5 bases from V and 8 bases from J; junction bases left unmatched: 16. CDR3 bases: TGTGCCAGCAGCCCCCGACCGACTAGCGGTCCTTATGATGAGCAGTTCTTC. Translation: CASSPRPTSGPYDEQFF.

The rearrangement links TRBV5-1 to TRBJ2-7, with 7 bases matching TRBD1. V shed 4 bases and J 2 bases; nucleotides not matched to a gene: 12. The CDR3 is 16 amino acids. Germline CDR1 reads SGHRS; CDR2 reads YFSETQ. CDR3 nucleotides: TGCGCCAGCAGCCGCTCTGGACAGGCAAGCACCTACGAGCAGTACTTC. As protein: CASSRSGQASTYEQYF. The complete variable domain, with remaining parts taken from reference TRBV5-1 and TRBJ2-7, reads KAGVTQTPRYLIKTRGQQVTLSCSPISGHRSVSWYQQTPGQGLQFLFEYFSETQRNKGNFPGRFSGRQFSNSRSEMNVSTLELGDSALYLCASSRSGQASTYEQYFGPGTRLTVT.

J is TRBJ1-2 and V is TRBV11-2, with D unresolved. The CDR3 loop spans 13 amino acids. With 3 bases removed from V and 7 bases from J, the gap between germline ends came to 12 bases. CDR1 and CDR2 from the germline V gene are SGHAT and FQNNGV. The CDR3 sequence: CASSFSGHGGYTF. CDR3 nucleotides: TGTGCCAGCAGCTTTTCCGGCCATGGTGGCTACACCTTC.

J is TRBJ2-2 and V is TRBV5-5; D not resolved. Between the trimmed V and J ends, which lost 0 bases and 1 base, there was a span of 7 bases. Per the germline V gene, CDR1 is SGHKS and CDR2 is YYEKEE (reference sequence). This CDR3 contains 15 residues. CDR3 nucleotide sequence: TGTGCCAGCAGCTTGGGACTGAAGAACACCGGGGAGCTGTTTTTT. It is translated as CASSLGLKNTGELFF.

This clonotype turned up a few times. The chain is built from TRBV20-1 and TRBJ2-4; 9 bases line up with TRBD1. J gave up 2 bases and V 4 bases, and 3 bases lay outside the gene matches. The CDR3 has 14 residues. Per the germline V gene, CDR1 is DFQATT and CDR2 is SNEGSKA (reference sequence). The CDR3: CSAITGGSKNIQYF. The CDR3 DNA reads as TGCAGTGCTATCACAGGGGGCTCCAAAAACATTCAGTACTTC.

The J gene is TRBJ2-7, the V gene TRBV20-1, with D maybe TRBD1 (6 bases). Germline CDR1 is DFQATT and CDR2 is SNEGSKA (reference sequence). The CDR3 is 12 amino acids. Trimming cost V 0 bases and J 6 bases, with 9 bases left between them. The CDR3 nucleotides are TGCAGTGCTAGAGATAGGGGGATCGAGCAGTACTTC. Residues: CSARDRGIEQYF.

V gene TRBV6-1 combines with J gene TRBJ2-5; the match to TRBD2 covers 8 bases. This CDR3 has 13 amino acids. V trimming: 6 bases; J trimming: 3 bases; junction bases outside the gene matches: 3. Germline V gives CDR1 MNHNS, CDR2 SASEGT. The CDR3 nucleotides read TGTGCCAGCAGGTTTAGCGGGGAAGAGACCCAGTACTTC. Translating it yields CASRFSGEETQYF.

This clonotype was found a few times. The DNA of the CDR3 is TGTGCCAGCAGCTTAGCCGGGACAGCCTATGGCTACACCTTC. It codes for CASSLAGTAYGYTF. The genes are TRBV13 and TRBJ1-2; 7 bases fit TRBD1. The CDR3 loop spans 14 amino acids. Germline V gene data show CDR1 as PRHDT and CDR2 as FYEKMQ (reference sequence). J gave up 4 bases and V 1 base, and 3 bases lay outside the gene matches.

This clonotype has at least ten counts. The chain carries TRBV5-1 and TRBJ2-7, with D maybe TRBD2 (6 bases). V was cut by 4 bases and J by 6 bases, with 20 bases left in between. Germline CDR1 SGHRS, CDR2 YFSETQ. This CDR3 is built from 15 residues. The CDR3 nucleotides are TGCGCCAGCAGCCCCGGGACTTTCAAGGGGAGCGAGCAGTACTTC. The encoded protein is CASSPGTFKGSEQYF.

This clonotype has at least ten counts. The rearrangement links TRBV12-3 or TRBV12-4 to TRBJ2-5; D unresolved. Trimming stripped 4 bases from V and 7 bases from J, with 13 bases between. CDR3 length equals 13 residues. The CDR3 sequence: CASSSAALGTQYF. DNA for the CDR3: TGTGCCAGCAGTTCGGCAGCCCTTGGGACCCAGTACTTC.

This clonotype has a handful of counts. Sequence at one end of the junction differs from germline and may be a read error. This chain connects TRBV6-7 to TRBJ2-2, with 8 bases identical to TRBD1. TRBV6-7 is recorded as an ORF, its role being uncertain. The CDR3 totals 17 residues. The CDR3 DNA follows: TGTGCCAGCAGTTATAGGACAGGGTTCGCGAAGACCGGGGAGCTGTTTTTT. Translating it yields CASSYRTGFAKTGELFF.

This clonotype was seen only a few times. The rearrangement joins TRBV12-3 or TRBV12-4 to TRBJ1-1; D not certain. CDR3 size: 13 residues. The ends were cut back, 5 bases at V and 5 bases at J, with 12 bases in the middle. The CDR3 bases are TGTGCCAGCAGTATCGGCCTGGTGACTGAAGCTTTCTTT. This sequence encodes CASSIGLVTEAFF.

This chain links TRBV10-3 with TRBJ2-7; D remains ambiguous. CDR3 length: 11 amino acids. The germline CDR1 and CDR2 sequences are ENHRY and SYGVKD. With 0 bases removed from V and 6 bases from J, the gap between germline ends came to 3 bases. The CDR3 DNA sequence: TGTGCCATCAGTGAGTCAGCCGAGCAGTACTTC. Translating it yields CAISESAEQYF.

The chain carries TRBV20-1 and TRBJ2-5; either TRBD1 or TRBD2 may fit D (6 bases each). This CDR3 spans 14 amino acids. V lost 5 bases to trimming and J lost 2 bases, with 15 bases between them. In germline, CDR1 is DFQATT, CDR2 SNEGSKA (reference sequence). The CDR3 reads CSAGGGGSQETQYF. In DNA form, the CDR3 reads TGCAGTGCTGGAGGAGGGGGGAGTCAAGAGACCCAGTACTTC.

The chain carries TRBV20-1 and TRBJ2-1; D is ambiguous. CDR3 length: 15 residues. Trimming took off 0 bases at V and 0 bases at J, with 9 bases between the two ends. Per germline, CDR1 DFQATT and CDR2 SNEGSKA (reference sequence). The CDR3: CSAREGRISYNEQFF. Written as DNA, the CDR3 is TGCAGTGCTAGAGAAGGCAGGATCTCCTACAATGAGCAGTTCTTC.

The rearrangement uses TRBV9 and TRBJ2-7, with 11 bases matching TRBD1. Per germline, CDR1 SGDLS and CDR2 YYNGEE. The CDR3 extends over 15 amino acids. V was pared by 4 bases and J by 5 bases, with 8 bases of the junction left unmatched. The CDR3 sequence: CASSSRTGGQDEQYF. As DNA, the CDR3 is TGTGCCAGCAGCTCAAGGACAGGGGGCCAAGACGAGCAGTACTTC.

For the CDR3, the DNA is TGCAGTGCTAGAGTGCCCATGGGGAGGAATGAGCAGTTCTTC. Residues: CSARVPMGRNEQFF. This sequence joins TRBV20-1 and TRBJ2-1; a possible D gene is TRBD2 (6 bases). CDR1 and CDR2 (germline): DFQATT, SNEGSKA (reference sequence). Trimming took off 1 base at V and 7 bases at J, with 14 bases between the two ends. The CDR3 has 14 residues.

This clonotype was counted at least ten times. J is TRBJ2-7 and V is TRBV12-3 or TRBV12-4, with a weak D call TRBD1 (5 bases). The CDR3 runs to 14 residues. V was trimmed by 2 bases and J by 2 bases, leaving 10 bases between them. Here the CDR3 DNA reads TGTGCCAGCAGTTTAAACCAGGGCCCCTACGAGCAGTACTTC. Protein: CASSLNQGPYEQYF.

The CDR3 spells CATSRTTGMNEQFF. The CDR3 coding sequence is TGTGCCACCAGCAGGACGACAGGGATGAATGAGCAGTTCTTC. V usage is TRBV15 and J usage is TRBJ2-1; TRBD1 agrees at 7 bases. CDR1 and CDR2 from the germline V gene are LNHNV and YYDKDF (reference sequence). With 3 bases clipped from V and 7 bases from J, the junction kept 6 bases outside the gene matches. There are 14 residues in the CDR3.

This clonotype was seen only a few times. J is TRBJ1-5 and V is TRBV20-1; 7 bases are a match to TRBD1. This CDR3 comprises 15 residues. With V trimmed by 2 bases and J by 2 bases, 6 bases remained unmatched. CDR1 DFQATT and CDR2 SNEGSKA come from the germline V gene (reference sequence). CDR3 protein: CSARQGGGGNQPQHF. Here the CDR3 DNA reads TGCAGTGCTAGACAGGGGGGAGGTGGCAATCAGCCCCAGCATTTT.